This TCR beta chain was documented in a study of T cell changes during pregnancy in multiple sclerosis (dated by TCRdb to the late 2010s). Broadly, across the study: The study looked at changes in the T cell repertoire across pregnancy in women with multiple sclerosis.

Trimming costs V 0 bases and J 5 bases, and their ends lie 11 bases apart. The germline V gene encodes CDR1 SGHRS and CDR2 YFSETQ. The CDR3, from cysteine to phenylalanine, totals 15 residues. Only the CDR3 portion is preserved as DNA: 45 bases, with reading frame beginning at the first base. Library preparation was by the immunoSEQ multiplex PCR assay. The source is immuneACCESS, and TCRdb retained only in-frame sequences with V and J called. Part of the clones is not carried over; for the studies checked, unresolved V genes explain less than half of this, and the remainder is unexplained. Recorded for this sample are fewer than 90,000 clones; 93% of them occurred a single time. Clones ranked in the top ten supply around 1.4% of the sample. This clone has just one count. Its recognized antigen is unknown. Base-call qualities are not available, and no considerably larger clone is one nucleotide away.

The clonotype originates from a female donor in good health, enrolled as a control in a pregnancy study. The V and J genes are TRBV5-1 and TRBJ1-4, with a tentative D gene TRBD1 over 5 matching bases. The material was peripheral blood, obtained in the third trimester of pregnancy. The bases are TGCGCCAGCAGCTTGGCCGGGGGGGTCAATGAAAAACTGTTTTTT. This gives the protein CASSLAGGVNEKLFF.